This note documents a single T cell receptor (beta chain) sequence. Antigen unknown. This sample is drawn from a study of naive and memory T cell subsets. V was shortened by 2 bases and J by 3 bases, with 8 bases between the two germline ends. The V gene's germline CDR1 is DFQATT and CDR2 SNEGSKA (reference sequence). CDR3 length: 12 amino acids. Regarding the study as a whole: Possibly reflecting memory cells re-expressing CD45RA, a few larger clonotypes occurred in naive repertoires, especially CD8. In CD4 and CD8 cells, diversity dropped from naive through EMRA. Over 90% of naive TCR sequences appeared only once, unlike memory subsets.

An equimolar mix of two oligonucleotides served as the beta constant-region primer for TRBC1 and TRBC2. Nested alpha and beta constant-region primers with the SP2 primer drove four PCR rounds on ligated cDNA. TCRdb processed the UMI-ligation and nested PCR reads anew with MiXCR; each CDR3 protein has one entry. The data show about 150,000 distinct CDR3 sequences, with 22% seen just once and 0.095% to 0.12% held by the top ten. The chain recombines TRBV20-1 with TRBJ2-7; D gene ambiguous. The sequence came from a human donor in good health. The source material was naive CD4+ T cells from blood. The CDR3 protein is CSARKQSYEQYF. The DNA of the CDR3 is TGCAGTGCTAGAAAGCAAAGCTACGAGCAGTACTTC.